The 30 T cell receptor beta chains below come from one sample, sequenced in a study of blood T cell repertoires in COVID-19. Assay: immunoSEQ multiplex PCR; the TCRdb copy retains only in-frame clones and omits some. The sample records around 120,000 clones, 69% being singletons. Sequenced: peripheral blood. These TCRs come from a man older than 75 with acute or convalescent COVID-19.

This chain connects TRBV11-1 to TRBJ2-2; D gene unclear. This CDR3 has 13 residues. CDR1 is SGHAT, CDR2 FQDESV, per germline (reference sequence). Trimming removed 3 bases at V and 7 bases at J, with 9 bases between. CDR3 region: CASSFFRFGELFF. The DNA of the CDR3 is TGTGCCAGCAGCTTTTTCAGGTTCGGGGAGCTGTTTTTT.

CDR3 nucleotides: TGTGCCAGCAGCTTAGGGCCCCCCGGGGTCTCCCAGTACTTC. This encodes CASSLGPPGVSQYF. The chain couples TRBV7-2 to TRBJ2-5; D is possibly TRBD2 (5 bases). Trimming took 1 base from V and 9 from J, leaving 15 bases between them. The CDR3 runs 14 residues. Germline assignment: CDR1 SGHTA and CDR2 FQGNSA.

This rearrangement joins TRBV7-9 to TRBJ2-5; D is perhaps TRBD1 (6 bases). The germline V gene encodes CDR1 SEHNR and CDR2 FQNEAQ (reference sequence). The V end was cut by 2 bases, the J end by 5 bases, with 12 bases between. CDR3 length: 14 residues. The CDR3 region has the DNA TGTGCCAGCAGCTTATACAGGGATTGGGAGACCCAGTACTTC. Translated, it gives CASSLYRDWETQYF.

The CDR3 sequence is CASSGSAETYEQYF. The CDR3 DNA sequence: TGTGCCAGCAGCGGATCAGCGGAAACCTACGAGCAGTACTTC. The J gene is TRBJ2-7, the V gene TRBV9, with D perhaps matching TRBD2 (5 bases). Trimming stripped 3 bases from V and 2 bases from J, with 12 bases between. CDR3 length: 14 residues. CDR1 and CDR2 (germline): SGDLS, YYNGEE.

The chain has TRBV19 and TRBJ1-4, with 9 bases aligning to TRBD1. Germline CDR1 reads LNHDA; CDR2 reads SQIVND (reference sequence). The V gene end was trimmed by 4 bases and the J gene end by 6 bases; junction bases not matched to a gene: 6. The CDR3 totals 15 residues. The CDR3 here is CASSTHRGRDEKLFF. Written as DNA, the CDR3 is TGTGCCAGTAGTACGCACAGGGGGCGGGATGAAAAACTGTTTTTT.

V usage is TRBV5-6 and J usage is TRBJ2-3; D call uncertain. The V end lost 2 bases, the J end lost 5 bases, and 3 bases lay between the germline ends. There are 11 residues in the CDR3. Germline V gives CDR1 SGHDT, CDR2 YYEEEE. The CDR3 DNA reads TGTGCCAGCAGCTTTAGAGATACGCAGTATTTT. Residues: CASSFRDTQYF.

The chain joins TRBV7-8 to TRBJ1-1; 9 bases map to TRBD1. This CDR3 has 15 amino acids. Unmatched junction bases numbered 7, after V lost 3 bases and J lost 5 bases. Per germline, CDR1 SGHVS and CDR2 FQNEAQ. CDR3 DNA sequence: TGTGCCAGCAGCTTCACAGGGGGCGGTGGGACTGAAGCTTTCTTT. The encoded protein is CASSFTGGGGTEAFF.

V is TRBV15 and J is TRBJ1-5; TRBD1 is a possible D gene (6 bases). V lost 2 bases and J 2 bases, leaving 13 bases between the germline ends. CDR3 length: 16 residues. Germline CDR1 LNHNV, CDR2 YYDKDF (reference sequence). The CDR3 spells CATSRPRGAGNQPQHF. DNA of the CDR3: TGTGCCACCAGCAGACCCCGGGGGGCTGGCAATCAGCCCCAGCATTTT.

This clone was seen only once. This rearrangement joins TRBV19 to TRBJ1-2, with 8 bases that match TRBD1. After removal of 5 bases from V and 2 bases from J, the junction contained 1 base not matched to a gene. CDR3 length: 13 amino acids. CDR1 is LNHDA, CDR2 SQIVND, per germline (reference sequence). The DNA for the CDR3 is TGTGCCAGTAGTTGGACAGGGAACTATGGCTACACCTTC. It codes for CASSWTGNYGYTF.

The V and J genes are TRBV25-1 and TRBJ2-3, with D possibly TRBD2 on 5 matching bases. The germline V and J ends were trimmed by 2 bases and 2 bases, with 8 bases remaining between them. The CDR3 sequence is 14 residues long. The germline CDR1 and CDR2 sequences are MGHDK and SYGVNS. DNA of the CDR3: TGTGCCAGCAGTGAAGTAGCGTTCACAGATACGCAGTATTTT. This codes for CASSEVAFTDTQYF.

The CDR3 loop reads CASSPDSLETQYF. CDR3 bases: TGCGCCAGCAGTCCAGACTCTTTGGAGACCCAGTACTTC. The chain joins TRBV10-1 to TRBJ2-5; D gene ambiguous. There are 13 residues in the CDR3. The V end was cut by 5 bases, the J end by 5 bases, with 12 bases between. The germline gives CDR1 WNHNN, CDR2 SYGVQD (reference sequence).

The rearrangement joins TRBV19 to TRBJ2-1; TRBD2 matches at 13 bases. In germline, CDR1 is LNHDA, CDR2 SQIVND (reference sequence). The CDR3 has 16 amino acids. Losses at the gene ends were 8 bases for V and 0 bases for J; bases not matched to a gene: 4. As DNA, the CDR3 is TGTGCCAGTTCTAGACTAGCGGGAGGCTCCTACAATGAGCAGTTCTTC. Translated: CASSRLAGGSYNEQFF. Full variable domain (remainder filled in from reference TRBV19 and TRBJ2-1): DGGITQSPKYLFRKEGQNVTLSCEQNLNHDAMYWYRQDPGQGLRLIYYSQIVNDFQKGDIAEGYSVSREKKESFPLTVTSAQKNPTAFYLCASSRLAGGSYNEQFFGPGTRLTVL.

J is TRBJ1-5 and V is TRBV28; tentatively, D is TRBD1 (6 bases). CDR1 MDHEN and CDR2 SYDVKM come from the germline V gene. The CDR3 consists of 16 residues. Trimming shortened V by 1 base and J by 3 bases, and 13 bases separated the two germline ends. The CDR3 here is CASSLFRGDYNQPQHF. The DNA of the CDR3 is TGTGCCAGCAGTTTATTTAGGGGGGACTACAATCAGCCCCAGCATTTT. Based on the CDR3 plus reference TRBV28 and TRBJ1-5, the full variable domain is DVKVTQSSRYLVKRTGEKVFLECVQDMDHENMFWYRQDPGLGLRLIYFSYDVKMKEKGDIPEGYSVSREKKERFSLILESASTNQTSMYLCASSLFRGDYNQPQHFGDGTRLSIL.

This clone was seen a single time. V gene TRBV15 combines with J gene TRBJ1-6; D is ambiguous. This CDR3 region has 17 residues. V was pared by 0 bases and J by 0 bases, with 9 bases between. Germline CDR1 reads LNHNV; CDR2 reads YYDKDF (reference sequence). As DNA, the CDR3 is TGTGCCACCAGCAGAGAATCGGGGAGCTCCTATAATTCACCCCTCCACTTT. Encoded protein: CATSRESGSSYNSPLHF.

This chain connects TRBV2 to TRBJ2-7; D is perhaps TRBD2 (5 bases). The CDR3 sequence is 15 residues long. CDR1 and CDR2 from the germline V gene are SNHLY and FYNNEI. V was shortened by 6 bases and J by 9 bases, with 24 bases between the two germline ends. This CDR3 is CASRPAGSLRERQYF. The CDR3 DNA reads as TGTGCCAGCAGGCCTGCGGGTTCCCTACGAGAGCGGCAGTACTTC.

At least ten counts were recorded for this clone. V is TRBV19 and J is TRBJ2-7; 8 nucleotides align to TRBD2. CDR3 size: 14 residues. Trimming removed 3 bases from V and 3 bases from J; junction bases left unmatched: 4. Per germline, CDR1 LNHDA and CDR2 SQIVND (reference sequence). The CDR3 nucleotides are TGTGCCAGTAGTATCACTAGCGGAGACTACGAGCAGTACTTC. Its translation: CASSITSGDYEQYF.

As regards this clone: Germline and junction disagree at one end, which may indicate a read error. The V call is TRBV4-1, the J call TRBJ2-7; 7 nucleotides line up with TRBD2. The V gene's germline CDR1 is MGHRA and CDR2 YSYEKL. The length of the CDR3 is 16 residues. Here the CDR3 DNA reads TGCGCCAGCAGCCAAGAACCGCGTAGCGGGCTACTCTCCCCAACCTTC. Translated: CASSQEPRSGLLSPTF.

V is TRBV5-8 and J is TRBJ2-5, with 8 bases fitting TRBD1. The germline V gene has CDR1 SGHTS and CDR2 YDEGEE. The CDR3 totals 15 residues. V lost 2 bases and J lost 4; bases outside the gene matches: 7. CDR3 DNA: TGTGCCAGCAGCTTAAGAGCGACAGGGGTAGAGACCCAGTACTTC. Translation gives CASSLRATGVETQYF.

This clone occurred many times. The same CDR3 can be traced to other DNA sequences in this sample. The V gene is TRBV28, the J gene TRBJ1-5, with TRBD1 matching over 9 bases. The germline CDR1 and CDR2 sequences are MDHEN and SYDVKM. J was trimmed by 4 bases and V by 3 bases; bases with no gene match: 1. This CDR3 has 14 amino acids. The CDR3 is CASSFGTGNQPQHF. DNA of the CDR3: TGTGCCAGCAGTTTCGGGACAGGGAATCAGCCCCAGCATTTT.

The V and J genes are TRBV30 and TRBJ2-7; 10 nucleotides match TRBD1. Germline CDR1 reads GTSNPN; CDR2 reads SVGIG (reference sequence). CDR3 length: 13 amino acids. With 1 base clipped from V and 12 bases from J, the junction kept 9 bases outside the gene matches. CDR3 sequence: CAWSAPDRGFMYF. The CDR3 DNA sequence: TGTGCCTGGAGTGCTCCGGACAGGGGGTTTATGTACTTC.

This clone was counted once. This chain joins TRBV12-3 or TRBV12-4 and TRBJ1-2; 8 bases agree with TRBD1. This CDR3 comprises 13 residues. Losses at the gene ends were 3 bases for V and 7 bases for J; bases not matched to a gene: 4. The CDR3 DNA reads TGTGCCAGCAGTTTGGGGACAGGAGGTGGCTACACCTTC. Amino acid sequence: CASSLGTGGGYTF.

The genes are TRBV2 and TRBJ1-2; D is undetermined. Germline lookup yields CDR1 SNHLY and CDR2 FYNNEI. This CDR3 has 13 amino acids. The V end was cut by 7 bases, the J end by 6 bases, with 15 bases between. The CDR3 coding sequence is TGTGCCAGCAATCCGGAGAGAAATAATGGCTACACCTTC. Encoded protein: CASNPERNNGYTF.

Turning to this clone: This CDR3 is also generated by other DNA sequences in the sample. Here the CDR3 DNA reads TGTGCCAGCAGCTTAGGAGTAACAGATACGCAGTATTTT. Amino acids: CASSLGVTDTQYF. The chain has TRBV7-2 and TRBJ2-3; no firm D call. The germline V gene has CDR1 SGHTA and CDR2 FQGNSA. Trimming pared 1 base from V and 3 bases from J, leaving 5 bases between. The CDR3 runs 13 residues.

This clone is medium-sized within its sample. This chain links TRBV13 with TRBJ1-4, with D hard to call. Germline CDR1 is PRHDT and CDR2 is FYEKMQ (reference sequence). This CDR3 has 14 amino acids. V lost 6 bases to trimming and J lost 2 bases, with 10 bases between them. This CDR3 reads CASSEAGTNEKLFF. The CDR3 nucleotides are TGTGCCAGCAGTGAAGCGGGGACTAATGAAAAACTGTTTTTT.

This clone came up a few times. The rearrangement joins TRBV11-2 to TRBJ2-2; 7 nucleotides match TRBD1. This CDR3 contains 15 residues. Germline V lookup: CDR1 SGHAT, CDR2 FQNNGV. The ends lost 6 bases at V and 2 bases at J; junction bases unmatched: 6. The CDR3 sequence is CASRPGTANTGELFF. CDR3 bases: TGTGCCAGCAGGCCGGGGACAGCCAACACCGGGGAGCTGTTTTTT.

This clone occurred a few times. This chain connects TRBV14 to TRBJ1-2; D unresolved. The CDR3 is 13 amino acids. V lost 0 bases to trimming and J lost 6 bases, with 8 bases between them. Germline CDR1 SGHDN, CDR2 FVKESK. DNA for the CDR3: TGTGCCAGCAGCCAAGACGAGGGTAATGGCTACACCTTC. This gives the protein CASSQDEGNGYTF.

J is TRBJ2-1 and V is TRBV6-5, with 10 bases identical to TRBD2. From germline, CDR1 is MNHEY and CDR2 SVGAGI. This CDR3 region has 14 residues. The V gene end was trimmed by 6 bases and the J gene end by 10 bases; junction bases not matched to a gene: 9. CDR3 region: CASSKGLAAREQFF. As DNA, the CDR3 is TGTGCCAGCAGCAAAGGACTAGCGGCCCGAGAGCAGTTCTTC.

The chain carries TRBV19 and TRBJ1-5; maybe TRBD1 (6 bases). The CDR3 has 17 amino acids. Germline V CDR1 and CDR2: LNHDA, SQIVND (reference sequence). V lost 4 bases and J 4 bases, leaving 20 bases between the germline ends. As DNA, the CDR3 is TGTGCCAGTAGTAAGGGGGTAAGGGAGTCAGCAAATCAGCCCCAGCATTTT. Translating it yields CASSKGVRESANQPQHF.

This chain connects TRBV29-1 to TRBJ1-5; possibly TRBD1 for D (5 bases). CDR1 is SQVTM, CDR2 ANQGSEA, per germline. There are 13 residues in the CDR3. V lost 7 bases and J lost 2, with 12 bases in between. The chain's CDR3 is CSAADSGNQPQHF. The CDR3 DNA reads as TGCAGCGCCGCCGACAGTGGCAATCAGCCCCAGCATTTT.

This clone was detected once. The V and J genes are TRBV5-4 and TRBJ1-2; D might be TRBD1 (5 bases). This CDR3 has 13 amino acids. The V end lost 5 bases, the J end lost 6 bases, and 14 bases lay between the germline ends. Germline V CDR1 and CDR2: SGHNT, YYREEE (reference sequence). For the CDR3, the DNA is TGTGCCAGCAGTCCGGACACGACACATGGCTACACCTTC. The encoded protein is CASSPDTTHGYTF.